Reported below is one T cell receptor beta chain. Its specificity is unknown. This table comes from immunoSEQ multiplex PCR, and its TCRdb copy is limited to in-frame clones, with some not included. In the table there are about 48,000 clones, 80% to 90% of which are singletons. Pooled in the analysis were second doses at about 4 or about 12 weeks. The data derive from a study of T cell responses to AZD1222 COVID-19 vaccine. Points from the study as a whole: Distributed over spike, vaccine-associated CD4 TCRs predominated at 160-218 and 743-854. Increased Spike-specific TCR breadth and depth were observed after two AZD1222 doses.

The CDR3 has 13 amino acids. Trimming removed 0 bases from V and 10 bases from J, with 9 bases in between. Germline-derived CDR1 and CDR2 are SGHDN and FVKESK. This TCR derives from an adult who received the AZD1222 COVID-19 vaccine. This chain connects TRBV14 to TRBJ1-4; D is perhaps TRBD1 (5 bases). The sample consisted of peripheral blood, taken 28 days after the second AZD1222 dose. CDR3 nucleotides: TGTGCCAGCAGCCAAGACGGGAGGGGAAAACTGTTTTTT. This sequence encodes CASSQDGRGKLFF.